This T cell receptor beta chain appears in the sequencing data of a study of glioma-infiltrating T cells after dendritic cell vaccination. The method was immunoSEQ multiplex PCR; TCRdb's version includes in-frame clones alone and lacks a portion of them. Of around 23,000 clones in the sample, roughly 90% were seen once. The CDR3 has 16 residues. V trimming: 3 bases; J trimming: 6 bases; junction bases outside the gene matches: 11. Germline values: CDR1 KGHSH, CDR2 LQKENI. Time point noted: after dendritic cell vaccination, including at tumor progression/relapse. Patients had residual fresh-frozen tumor tissue and more than two years of survival data.

The source was blood, collected after dendritic cell vaccination. This receptor was identified in a human donor with glioblastoma. V gene TRBV18 combines with J gene TRBJ2-1, with 7 positions matching TRBD1. Here the CDR3 reads CASSPVQGFGGNEQFF. As DNA, the CDR3 is TGTGCCAGCTCACCGGTACAGGGGTTCGGAGGCAATGAGCAGTTCTTC.